The clone carrying this T cell receptor (beta chain) was detected only a few times. Its specificity is not known. The data are from a study of T cell repertoires in cytomegalovirus infection. Study-wide findings and caveats: CMV-specific TCR beta clonotypes restricted by HLA-C dominated the ex vivo response.

Germline values: CDR1 SEHNR, CDR2 FQNEAQ (reference sequence). The germline V and J ends were trimmed by 6 bases and 2 bases, with 8 bases remaining between them. CDR3 size: 12 residues. TCRdb re-derived calls from the reads in MiXCR, one entry per CDR3 protein. The table lists roughly 990,000 distinct CDR3 sequences, roughly 31% of them singletons. Sequenced here: cultured CD8+ T cells from PBMCs, sampled from culture after CMV antigen stimulation. This clonotype was sampled from a human donor in good health (CMV status not recorded). Some clones in this sample may be carry-over from other donors' samples. J is TRBJ2-7 and V is TRBV7-9; D might be TRBD1 (5 bases). The chain's CDR3 is CASSWTPYEQYF. CDR3 nucleotides: TGTGCCAGCAGTTGGACACCCTACGAGCAGTACTTC. The full variable domain, its missing parts supplied by reference TRBV7-9 and TRBJ2-7, is DTGVSQNPRHKITKRGQNVTFRCDPISEHNRLYWYRQTLGQGPEFLTYFQNEAQLEKSRLLSDRFSAERPKGSFSTLEIQRTEQGDSAMYLCASSWTPYEQYFGPGTRLTVT.